This TCR beta chain was sequenced for a study of T cell responses to AZD1222 COVID-19 vaccine. Study conclusions and caveats: All repertoire sampling was performed exclusively after the peak T cell response. Close to half of spike-specific TCRs reportedly recognize unmutated variant regions. Baseline seropositives among AZD1222 recipients totaled only 5 to 7.

Notes on this clone: Its matching antigen is unknown.

The repertoire was sequenced with immunoSEQ multiplex PCR; TCRdb's copy has only in-frame clones and lacks some. Here the sample spans 150,000 to 200,000 clones, about 86% being singletons. The receptor was isolated from an adult who received the AZD1222 COVID-19 vaccine. The material was peripheral blood, obtained 28 days after the second AZD1222 dose.

CDR3 DNA sequence: TGCGCCAGCAGCCAAGCAAGGGGGAGCCTAAACACTGAAGCTTTCTTT. Translated: CASSQARGSLNTEAFF. The chain employs TRBV4-1 and TRBJ1-1; D is possibly TRBD1 (6 bases). From germline, CDR1 is MGHRA and CDR2 YSYEKL. The CDR3 has 16 amino acids. With 1 base removed from V and 2 bases from J, the gap between germline ends came to 14 bases.